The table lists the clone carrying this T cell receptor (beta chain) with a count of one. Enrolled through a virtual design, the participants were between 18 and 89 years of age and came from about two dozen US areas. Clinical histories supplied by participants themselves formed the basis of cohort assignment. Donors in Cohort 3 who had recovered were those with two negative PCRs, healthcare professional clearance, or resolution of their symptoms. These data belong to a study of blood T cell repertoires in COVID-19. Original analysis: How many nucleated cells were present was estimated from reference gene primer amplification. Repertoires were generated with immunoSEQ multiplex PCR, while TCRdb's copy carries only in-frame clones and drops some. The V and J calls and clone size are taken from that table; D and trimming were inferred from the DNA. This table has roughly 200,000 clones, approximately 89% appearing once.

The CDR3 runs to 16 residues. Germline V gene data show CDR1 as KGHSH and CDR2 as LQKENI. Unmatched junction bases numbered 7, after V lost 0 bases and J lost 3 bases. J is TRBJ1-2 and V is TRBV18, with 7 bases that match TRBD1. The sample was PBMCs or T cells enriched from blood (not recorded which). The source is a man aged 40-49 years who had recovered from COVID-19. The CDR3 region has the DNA TGTGCCAGCTCACCACCGGCAGGGGGTAGTGACTATGGCTACACCTTC. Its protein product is CASSPPAGGSDYGYTF.